The sequence of this T cell receptor beta chain was determined in a study of human T cells and chemical hapten exposure. TCRdb re-called the RACE reads with MiXCR, one entry per CDR3 protein. Of 90,000 to 110,000 distinct CDR3 sequences in the sample, approximately 36% are singletons; the top ten hold 2.5% to 3.5%. Noted time point: patch test 3, about 24 weeks after DPC sensitization. The treatment denotes: therapeutic diphenylcyclopropenone sensitization with weekly scalp DPC. This CDR3 contains 13 residues. The V gene lost 4 bases and the J gene lost 6 bases, with 12 bases spanning the gap. Germline V CDR1 and CDR2: SGHDN, FVKESK.

The chain couples TRBV14 to TRBJ1-1; D unresolved. The receptor comes from a man aged 35 to 55 with alopecia areata. Some clones in this sample may be carry-over from other donors' samples. The sample was whole blood, taken in connection with sensitization to the hapten diphenylcyclopropenone (DPC). The DNA of the CDR3 is TGTGCCAGCAGCCTTAAGCACGGAGCTGAAGCTTTCTTT. Residues: CASSLKHGAEAFF.